This TCR beta chain was documented in a study of tumor-infiltrating lymphocytes in primary liver carcinoma. Study-level background: Tumor lesions were T1-T3 N0M0 and spanned about 4 to 11 cm. Sequencing of the samples generated roughly 3.5 to 7.13 million productive TCRbeta reads, with similar yields across tissue types.

Unsorted whole blood yielded blood RNA, and germline DNA was extracted as well. This clonotype appeared a single time. Its target is not known. The junction shows a germline mismatch at one end, possibly a read error. General study points: The study found tumor-adjacent and tumor-blood pairs overlapped less than tumor region pairs. Unsorted bulk processing meant the study did not compare CD4+ and CD8+ repertoires.

From around 500 ng of total RNA, TCR beta-specific cDNA was reverse-transcribed using a constant-region primer. For TCR beta, libraries were produced by three nested multiplex PCR rounds using slightly modified ARM-PCR. From the multiplex PCR reads, TCRdb called clonotypes with MiXCR, one entry per CDR3 protein. The data contain more than 150,000 distinct CDR3 sequences, around 60% of them seen just once; the ten biggest clones take up around three quarters. The specimen sequenced was peripheral blood. This TCR was recovered from a man in his forties or fifties with primary liver carcinoma and hepatitis B virus infection.

The CDR3 sequence: CASSLDRAGGSKYF. As DNA, the CDR3 is TGTGCAAGCAGCTTAGATCGGGCAGGGGGCAGCAAGTACTTC. This chain links TRBV11-2 with TRBJ2-5, with 8 bases fitting TRBD1. This CDR3 has 14 amino acids. CDR1 and CDR2 (germline): SGHAT, FQNNGV. Using reference TRBV11-2 and TRBJ2-5 for the parts outside the CDR3, the full variable domain is EAGVAQSPRYKIIEKRQSVAFWCNPISGHATLYWYQQILGQGPKLLIQFQNNGVVDDSQLPKDRFSAERLKGVDSTLKIQPAKLEDSAVYLCASSLDRAGGSKYFGPGTRLLVL.